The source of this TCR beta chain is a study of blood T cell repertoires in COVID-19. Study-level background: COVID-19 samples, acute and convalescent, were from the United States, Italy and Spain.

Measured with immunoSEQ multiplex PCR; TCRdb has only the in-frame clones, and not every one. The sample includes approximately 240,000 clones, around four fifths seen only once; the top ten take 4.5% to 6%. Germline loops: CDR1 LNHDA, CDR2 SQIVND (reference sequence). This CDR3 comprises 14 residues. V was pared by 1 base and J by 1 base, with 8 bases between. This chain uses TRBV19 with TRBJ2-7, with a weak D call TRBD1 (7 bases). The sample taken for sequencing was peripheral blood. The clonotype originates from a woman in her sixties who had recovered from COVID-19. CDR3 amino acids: CASSIAGGSYEQYF. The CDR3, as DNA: TGTGCCAGTAGTATAGCAGGGGGGTCCTACGAGCAGTACTTC.